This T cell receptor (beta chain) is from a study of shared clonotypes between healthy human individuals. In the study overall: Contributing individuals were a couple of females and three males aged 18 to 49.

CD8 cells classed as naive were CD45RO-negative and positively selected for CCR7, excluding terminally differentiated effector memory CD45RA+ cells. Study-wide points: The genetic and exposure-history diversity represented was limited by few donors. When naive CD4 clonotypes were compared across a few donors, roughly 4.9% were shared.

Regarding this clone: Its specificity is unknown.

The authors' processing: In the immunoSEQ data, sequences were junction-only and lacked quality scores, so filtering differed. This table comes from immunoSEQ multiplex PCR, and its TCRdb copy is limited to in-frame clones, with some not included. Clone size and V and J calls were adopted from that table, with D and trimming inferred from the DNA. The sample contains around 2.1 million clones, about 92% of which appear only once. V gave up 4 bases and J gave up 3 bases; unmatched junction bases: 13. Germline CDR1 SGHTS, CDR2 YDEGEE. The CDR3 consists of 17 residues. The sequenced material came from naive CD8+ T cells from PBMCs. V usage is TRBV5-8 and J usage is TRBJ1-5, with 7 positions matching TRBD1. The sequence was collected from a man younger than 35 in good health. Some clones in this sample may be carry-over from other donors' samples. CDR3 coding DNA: TGTGCCAGCAGCACGATCGCCCGACAGGGCACCAATCAGCCCCAGCATTTT. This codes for CASSTIARQGTNQPQHF.